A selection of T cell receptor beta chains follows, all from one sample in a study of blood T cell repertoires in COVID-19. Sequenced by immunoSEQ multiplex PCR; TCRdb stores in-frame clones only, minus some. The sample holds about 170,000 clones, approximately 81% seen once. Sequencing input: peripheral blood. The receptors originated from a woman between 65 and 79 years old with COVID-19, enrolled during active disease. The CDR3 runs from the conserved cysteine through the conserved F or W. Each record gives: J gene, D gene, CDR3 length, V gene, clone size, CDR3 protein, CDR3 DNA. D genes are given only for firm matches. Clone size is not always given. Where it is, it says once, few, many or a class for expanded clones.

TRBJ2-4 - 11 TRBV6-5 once CASILYPIQYF TGTGCCAGCATTCTGTATCCCATTCAGTACTTC
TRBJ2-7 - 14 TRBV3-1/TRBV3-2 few CASSQWEAGYEQYF TGTGCCAGCAGCCAATGGGAGGCTGGGTACGAGCAGTACTTC
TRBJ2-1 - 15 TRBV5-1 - CASSTTGSSYNEQFF TGCGCCAGCAGCACAACAGGAAGCTCCTACAATGAGCAGTTCTTC
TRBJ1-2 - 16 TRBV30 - CAWSVPLGSGNYGYTF TGTGCCTGGAGTGTTCCCCTGGGCAGTGGTAACTATGGCTACACCTTC
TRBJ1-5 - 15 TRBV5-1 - CASSLEIRSNQPQHF TGCGCCAGCAGCTTGGAAATCAGGAGCAATCAGCCCCAGCATTTT
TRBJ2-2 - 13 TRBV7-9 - CASSPFSTGELFF TGTGCCAGCAGCCCGTTTAGCACCGGGGAGCTGTTTTTT
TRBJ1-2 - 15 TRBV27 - CASSLSGTSVYGYTF TGTGCCAGCAGTTTATCCGGGACTAGCGTATATGGCTACACCTTC
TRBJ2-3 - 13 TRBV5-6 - CASSYSRTDTQYF TGTGCCAGCAGCTACTCCCGCACAGATACGCAGTATTTT
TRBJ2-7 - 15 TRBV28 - CASSPLQALRYEQYF TGTGCCAGCAGTCCCCTACAGGCTTTGAGATACGAGCAGTACTTC
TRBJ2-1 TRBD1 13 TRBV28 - CASKQGATNEQFF TGTGCCAGCAAACAGGGGGCGACCAATGAGCAGTTCTTC
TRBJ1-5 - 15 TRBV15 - CATSRERETNQPQHF TGTGCCACCAGCAGAGAGAGAGAGACTAATCAGCCCCAGCATTTT
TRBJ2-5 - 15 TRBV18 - CASSQLPRIQETQYF TGTGCCAGCTCACAACTTCCTAGGATCCAAGAGACCCAGTACTTC
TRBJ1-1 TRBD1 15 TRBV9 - CASSSVGTGGTEAFF TGTGCCAGCAGTTCAGTGGGGACAGGGGGAACTGAAGCTTTCTTT
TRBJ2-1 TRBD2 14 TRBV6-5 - CASRISGRAYEQFF TGTGCCAGCAGGATTAGCGGGAGGGCGTATGAGCAGTTCTTC
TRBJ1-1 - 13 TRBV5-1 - CASSVKLNTEAFF TGCGCCAGCAGCGTCAAATTGAACACTGAAGCTTTCTTT
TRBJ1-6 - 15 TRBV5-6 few CASSSGDSYNSPLHF TGTGCCAGCAGCTCCGGAGACTCCTATAATTCACCCCTCCACTTT
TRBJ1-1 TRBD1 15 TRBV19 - CASSIGTARGTEAFF TGTGCCAGTAGTATTGGGACAGCCCGGGGGACTGAAGCTTTCTTT
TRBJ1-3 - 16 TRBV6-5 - CASSYSWGVAGNTIYF TGTGCCAGCAGTTACAGTTGGGGGGTTGCTGGAAACACCATATATTTT
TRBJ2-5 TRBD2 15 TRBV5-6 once CASSLGYREGKTQYF TGTGCCAGCAGCTTGGGGTATAGGGAGGGAAAGACCCAGTACTTC
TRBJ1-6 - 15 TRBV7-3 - CASSHRENWSSPLHF TGTGCCAGCAGCCACAGGGAGAATTGGAGTTCACCCCTCCACTTT